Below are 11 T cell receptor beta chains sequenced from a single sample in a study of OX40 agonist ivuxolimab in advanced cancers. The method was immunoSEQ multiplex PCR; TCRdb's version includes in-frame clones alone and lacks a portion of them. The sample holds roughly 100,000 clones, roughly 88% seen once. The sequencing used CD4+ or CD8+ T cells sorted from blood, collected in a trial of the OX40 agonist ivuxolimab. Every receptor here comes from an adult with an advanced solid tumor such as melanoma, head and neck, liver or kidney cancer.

CDR3 nucleotide sequence: TGTGCCAGCAGTTTAGGCGACTTAGCGAACACCGGGGAGCTGTTTTTT. It translates to CASSLGDLANTGELFF. V is TRBV28 and J is TRBJ2-2; D is unresolved. The CDR3 length is 16 residues. The V gene lost 2 bases and the J gene lost 0 bases, with 10 bases spanning the gap. CDR1 and CDR2 (germline): MDHEN, SYDVKM.

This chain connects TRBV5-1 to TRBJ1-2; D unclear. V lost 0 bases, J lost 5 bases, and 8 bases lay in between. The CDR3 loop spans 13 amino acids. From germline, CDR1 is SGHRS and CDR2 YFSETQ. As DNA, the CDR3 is TGCGCCAGCAGCTTGGCCGGGGTATATGGCTACACCTTC. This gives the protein CASSLAGVYGYTF.

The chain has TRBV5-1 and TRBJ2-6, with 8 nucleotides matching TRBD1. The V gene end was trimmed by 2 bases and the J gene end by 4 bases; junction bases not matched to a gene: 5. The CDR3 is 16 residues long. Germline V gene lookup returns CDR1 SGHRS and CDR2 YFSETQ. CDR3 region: CASSFQGAGGANVLTF. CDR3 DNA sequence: TGCGCCAGCAGCTTCCAGGGGGCAGGAGGGGCCAACGTCCTGACTTTC.

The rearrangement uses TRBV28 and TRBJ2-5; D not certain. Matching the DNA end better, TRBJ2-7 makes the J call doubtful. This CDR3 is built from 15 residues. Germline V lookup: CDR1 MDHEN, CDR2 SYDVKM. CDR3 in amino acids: CASSSPATDFYEQYF. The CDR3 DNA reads TGTGCCAGCAGTTCCCCCGCGACTGATTTCTACGAGCAGTACTTC.

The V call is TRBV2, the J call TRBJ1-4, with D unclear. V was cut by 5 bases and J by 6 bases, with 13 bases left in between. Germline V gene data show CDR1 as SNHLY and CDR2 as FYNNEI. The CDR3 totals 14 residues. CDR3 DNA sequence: TGTGCCAGCAGTCGGACCCTGGGGTATGAAAAACTGTTTTTT. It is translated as CASSRTLGYEKLFF.

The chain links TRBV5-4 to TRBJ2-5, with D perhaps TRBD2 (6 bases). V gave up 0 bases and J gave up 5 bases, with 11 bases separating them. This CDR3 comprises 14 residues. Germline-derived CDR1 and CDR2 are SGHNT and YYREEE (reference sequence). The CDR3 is CASSLEEGLETQYF. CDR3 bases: TGTGCCAGCAGCTTGGAGGAGGGATTGGAGACCCAGTACTTC.

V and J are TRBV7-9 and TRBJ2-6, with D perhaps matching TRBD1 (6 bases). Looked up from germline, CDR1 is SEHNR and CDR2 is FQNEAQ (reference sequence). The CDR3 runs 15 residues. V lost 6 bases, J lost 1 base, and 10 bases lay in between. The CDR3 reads CASSNRVSGANVLTF. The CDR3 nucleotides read TGTGCCAGCAGTAACAGGGTATCTGGGGCCAACGTCCTGACTTTC. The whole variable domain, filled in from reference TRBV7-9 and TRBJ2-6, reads DTGVSQNPRHKITKRGQNVTFRCDPISEHNRLYWYRQTLGQGPEFLTYFQNEAQLEKSRLLSDRFSAERPKGSFSTLEIQRTEQGDSAMYLCASSNRVSGANVLTFGAGSRLTVL.

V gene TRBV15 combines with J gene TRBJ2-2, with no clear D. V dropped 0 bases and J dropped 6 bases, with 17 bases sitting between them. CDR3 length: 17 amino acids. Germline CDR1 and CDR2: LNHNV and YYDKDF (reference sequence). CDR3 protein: CATSRDLGPGGSGELFF. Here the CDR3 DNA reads TGTGCCACCAGCAGAGATCTTGGTCCGGGCGGATCCGGGGAGCTGTTTTTT.

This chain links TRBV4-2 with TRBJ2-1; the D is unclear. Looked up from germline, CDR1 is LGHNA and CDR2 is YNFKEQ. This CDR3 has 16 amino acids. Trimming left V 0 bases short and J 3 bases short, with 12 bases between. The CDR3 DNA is TGTGCCAGCAGCCAAGAGGGTGAAACGGTCTACAATGAGCAGTTCTTC. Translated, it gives CASSQEGETVYNEQFF.

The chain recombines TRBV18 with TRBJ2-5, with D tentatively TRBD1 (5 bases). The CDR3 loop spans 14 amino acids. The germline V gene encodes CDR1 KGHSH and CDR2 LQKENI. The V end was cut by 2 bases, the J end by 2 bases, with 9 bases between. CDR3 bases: TGTGCCAGCTCACCAAGGGGCAGTCAAGAGACCCAGTACTTC. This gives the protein CASSPRGSQETQYF.

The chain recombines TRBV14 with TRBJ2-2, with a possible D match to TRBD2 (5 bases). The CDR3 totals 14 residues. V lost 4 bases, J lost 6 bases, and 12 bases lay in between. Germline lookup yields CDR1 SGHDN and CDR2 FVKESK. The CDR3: CASSPSRDSGELFF. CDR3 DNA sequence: TGTGCCAGCAGCCCAAGCCGGGATTCCGGGGAGCTGTTTTTT.